This entry lists 23 T cell receptor beta chains sequenced from one sample in a study of OX40 agonist ivuxolimab in advanced cancers. Libraries were prepared through the immunoSEQ multiplex PCR assay. The table comes from immuneACCESS by way of TCRdb, which keeps in-frame sequences with V and J called. Part of the clones is missing from these tables; in studies checked, under half for an unresolved V gene and the rest for unknown reasons. The sample table records roughly 79,000 clones; about 85% of these occur just once. Roughly 15% of the sample rests with the top ten. Sequenced material: CD4+ or CD8+ T cells sorted from blood, taken in a trial of the OX40 agonist ivuxolimab. These receptors all stem from an adult with an advanced solid tumor such as melanoma, head and neck, liver or kidney cancer.

The V and J genes are TRBV4-2 and TRBJ2-5, with D perhaps given as TRBD1 or TRBD2 (6 bases each). There are 15 residues in the CDR3. Germline-derived CDR1 and CDR2 are LGHNA and YNFKEQ. V was clipped by 1 base and J by 0 bases, with 9 bases between them. In nucleotides, the CDR3 is TGTGCCAGCAGCCAAGCGGGGGCGTACCAAGAGACCCAGTACTTC. Translation: CASSQAGAYQETQYF.

This chain uses TRBV5-1 with TRBJ2-6, with D perhaps TRBD1 or TRBD2 (5 bases each). The V end was cut by 4 bases, the J end by 0 bases, with 11 bases between. Germline loops: CDR1 SGHRS, CDR2 YFSETQ. The CDR3 length is 16 residues. The CDR3 is CASSRGVSSGANVLTF. CDR3 coding DNA: TGCGCCAGCAGCAGAGGGGTTAGCTCTGGGGCCAACGTCCTGACTTTC.

V usage is TRBV7-9 and J usage is TRBJ2-5; D remains unclear. CDR3 length equals 13 residues. Germline assignment: CDR1 SEHNR and CDR2 FQNEAQ (reference sequence). Trimming pared 1 base from V and 1 base from J, leaving 4 bases between. CDR3 residues: CASSLDPQETQYF. The CDR3 DNA sequence: TGTGCCAGCAGCTTAGACCCCCAAGAGACCCAGTACTTC.

The sample holds many counts of this clone. The chain uses TRBV7-6 and TRBJ1-1, with D possibly matching TRBD1 (5 bases). The CDR3 contains 13 residues. Per the germline V gene, CDR1 is SGHVS and CDR2 is FNYEAQ. Trimming stripped 2 bases from V and 4 bases from J, with 8 bases between. The CDR3 nucleotides are TGTGCCAGCAGCTTACAGGGAAGCACTGAAGCTTTCTTT. It encodes CASSLQGSTEAFF.

As to this clone: The DNA is omitted, as the CDR3 cannot be located on it reliably, and the CDR3 follows TCRdb's listing. The V call is TRBV6-5, the J call TRBJ1-1. Germline values: CDR1 MNHEY, CDR2 SVGAGI. The CDR3 is 15 residues long, ends included. CDR3: CASSSSGWGDTEAFF.

The chain joins TRBV4-2 to TRBJ2-7; 7 positions agree with TRBD1. The CDR3 consists of 15 residues. The V gene's germline CDR1 is LGHNA and CDR2 YNFKEQ. Trimming at V came to 5 bases and at J to 2 bases, leaving 9 bases not matched to a gene. The CDR3 nucleotides read TGTGCCAGCAGCGCCCACAGGGGATCAACCTACGAGCAGTACTTC. Residues: CASSAHRGSTYEQYF.

The chain joins TRBV19 to TRBJ2-5; D is uncertain. This CDR3 has 14 amino acids. V was trimmed by 5 bases and J by 3 bases, leaving 13 bases between them. Germline loops: CDR1 LNHDA, CDR2 SQIVND (reference sequence). The CDR3 coding sequence is TGTGCCAGTAGTGCCCCGTCTGGCGAAGAGACCCAGTACTTC. Encoded protein: CASSAPSGEETQYF.

V gene TRBV6-4 combines with J gene TRBJ1-1; TRBD1 matches 10 bases. The germline V gene encodes CDR1 MRHNA and CDR2 SNTAGT. This CDR3 region has 14 residues. The junction had 4 bases not matched to a gene; V was cut back by 5 bases and J by 4 bases. CDR3 sequence: CASSRDRGSTEAFF. The CDR3 nucleotides are TGTGCCAGCAGTCGGGACAGGGGTTCCACTGAAGCTTTCTTT.

The genes are TRBV9 and TRBJ2-2; D unclear. Deletions cut 0 bases from V and 4 bases from J, with 13 bases between. CDR3 length: 16 residues. Germline V gene sequence: CDR1 SGDLS, CDR2 YYNGEE. DNA for the CDR3: TGTGCCAGCAGCGTAGGTCACCGTCGGAGCACCGGGGAGCTGTTTTTT. It codes for CASSVGHRRSTGELFF.

The V call is TRBV5-6, the J call TRBJ1-2; no reliable D call. The V end lost 4 bases, the J end lost 10 bases, and 17 bases lay between the germline ends. Looked up from germline, CDR1 is SGHDT and CDR2 is YYEEEE. The CDR3 is 13 amino acids. The CDR3 here is CASSLRSRDLYTF. The CDR3 DNA reads as TGTGCCAGCAGCCTAAGATCCCGGGATCTCTACACCTTC.

J is TRBJ2-1 and V is TRBV19; 7 bases align to TRBD2. V shed 1 base and J 9 bases; nucleotides not matched to a gene: 9. Germline V gene sequence: CDR1 LNHDA, CDR2 SQIVND (reference sequence). This CDR3 spans 15 amino acids. CDR3 bases: TGTGCCAGTAGTATAGGGGGCGGGAGTATTCCTGAGCAGTTCTTC. Encoded protein: CASSIGGGSIPEQFF.

This clone was found many times. V gene TRBV6-1 combines with J gene TRBJ1-2; 8 bases map to TRBD1. The CDR3 contains 15 residues. The V segment lost 3 bases and the J segment 3 bases; nucleotides outside the gene matches: 6. Germline CDR1 is MNHNS and CDR2 is SASEGT. The chain's CDR3 is CASSDRTGWYYGYTF. CDR3 DNA: TGTGCCAGCAGTGACCGGACAGGGTGGTACTATGGCTACACCTTC.

The rearrangement links TRBV2 to TRBJ2-3; TRBD1 matches at 8 bases. CDR3 length: 15 residues. Germline V gene data show CDR1 as SNHLY and CDR2 as FYNNEI. V lost 4 bases and J lost 3; bases outside the gene matches: 6. CDR3 DNA sequence: TGTGCCAGCAGTGGATACCAGGGGGCAACAGATACGCAGTATTTT. Translated: CASSGYQGATDTQYF.

CDR3 residues: CASSPREGRLYEQYF. Here the CDR3 DNA reads TGTGCCAGCAGCCCCCGGGAGGGTAGGTTATACGAGCAGTACTTC. V is TRBV7-9 and J is TRBJ2-7, with TRBD2 matching 8 bases. CDR1 is SEHNR and CDR2 is FQNEAQ in the germline V gene (reference sequence). Losses at the gene ends were 5 bases for V and 4 bases for J; bases not matched to a gene: 10. The CDR3 contains 15 residues.

V usage is TRBV2 and J usage is TRBJ2-1, with D possibly matching TRBD1 (6 bases). The CDR3 is made up of 11 amino acids. Trimming left V 8 bases short and J 8 bases short, with 10 bases between. Germline CDR1 and CDR2: SNHLY and FYNNEI. Here the CDR3 reads CASHRVYEQFF. The DNA for the CDR3 is TGTGCCAGCCACAGGGTCTATGAGCAGTTCTTC. Based on the CDR3 plus reference TRBV2 and TRBJ2-1, the full variable domain is EPEVTQTPSHQVTQMGQEVILRCVPISNHLYFYWYRQILGQKVEFLVSFYNNEISEKSEIFDDQFSVERPDGSNFTLKIRSTKLEDSAMYFCASHRVYEQFFGPGTRLTVL.

The genes are TRBV7-2 and TRBJ2-2; the match to TRBD1 covers 8 bases. Trimming removed 2 bases from V and 6 bases from J; junction bases left unmatched: 5. Per the germline V gene, CDR1 is SGHTA and CDR2 is FQGNSA. The CDR3 runs 15 residues. In DNA form, the CDR3 reads TGTGCCAGCAGCTTACAAACAGGGGGTTCCGGGGAGCTGTTTTTT. Its protein is CASSLQTGGSGELFF. The variable domain in full, completed from reference TRBV7-2 and TRBJ2-2, reads GAGVSQSPSNKVTEKGKDVELRCDPISGHTALYWYRQSLGQGLEFLIYFQGNSAPDKSGLPSDRFSAERTGGSVSTLTIQRTQQEDSAVYLCASSLQTGGSGELFFGEGSRLTVL.

The genes are TRBV9 and TRBJ1-5; D is uncertain. CDR3 length: 14 amino acids. Germline V lookup: CDR1 SGDLS, CDR2 YYNGEE. Trimming cost V 0 bases and J 5 bases, with 9 bases left between them. Written as DNA, the CDR3 is TGTGCCAGCAGCGTAGATGGAGTGTATCAGCCCCAGCATTTT. It codes for CASSVDGVYQPQHF.

This clone was seen more than once but under ten times. At one boundary the junction diverges from the germline segment, which might be a read error. The chain couples TRBV7-7 to TRBJ2-2; 8 bases map to TRBD2. CDR3 length: 13 amino acids. Germline loops: CDR1 SSHAT, CDR2 FNYEAQ (reference sequence). Here the CDR3 DNA reads TGTGCTAGCAGCTTAGCGGGGTCAGGGGAGCTGTTTTTT. It encodes CASSLAGSGELFF.

A single count supports this clone. The genes are TRBV6-6 and TRBJ2-4; 8 nucleotides match TRBD2. Unmatched junction bases numbered 5, after V lost 7 bases and J lost 6 bases. Per germline, CDR1 MNHNY and CDR2 SVGAGI (reference sequence). The CDR3 has 13 residues. The DNA of the CDR3 is TGTGCCAGCATCTCGGGGGGGGGAAACATTCAGTACTTC. Residues: CASISGGGNIQYF.

The chain uses TRBV6-5 and TRBJ1-4; D might be TRBD1 (5 bases). This CDR3 comprises 15 residues. Trimming cost V 2 bases and J 7 bases, with 14 bases left between them. The germline V gene encodes CDR1 MNHEY and CDR2 SVGAGI. CDR3 bases: TGTGCCAGCAGTTACGGACGGGGGGTCGGTGAAAAACTGTTTTTT. Translated, it gives CASSYGRGVGEKLFF.

The CDR3 nucleotides read TGTGCCAGCAGTCCCGGGACCCTCCCGCATGGCTACACCTTC. Its protein is CASSPGTLPHGYTF. The genes are TRBV27 and TRBJ1-2; TRBD1 is a possible D gene (5 bases). V lost 5 bases, J lost 6 bases, and 16 bases lay in between. CDR1 MNHEY and CDR2 SMNVEV come from the germline V gene (reference sequence). There are 14 residues in the CDR3.

The rearrangement uses TRBV6-1 and TRBJ2-1; no firm D call. V was pared by 3 bases and J by 1 base, with 10 bases between. The CDR3 totals 15 residues. Germline V lookup: CDR1 MNHNS, CDR2 SASEGT. CDR3 nucleotides: TGTGCCAGCAGTGAGCCGGCGTTATCCTACAATGAGCAGTTCTTC. Translating gives CASSEPALSYNEQFF.

The rearrangement uses TRBV2 and TRBJ2-5; 14 bases fit TRBD2. The J call may be faulty, since TRBJ2-7 better matches the DNA end. The CDR3 runs 15 residues. The V gene's germline CDR1 is SNHLY and CDR2 FYNNEI. This CDR3 is CASSLTSGRAYEQYF. CDR3 DNA: TGTGCCAGCAGTTTGACTAGCGGGAGGGCGTACGAGCAGTACTTC.